This T cell receptor beta chain was sequenced during a study of blood T cell repertoires in COVID-19. At the level of the study: The cDNA or gDNA used as material had been derived from T cells, B-cell-depleted T cells, or PBMCs.

The protocol was immunoSEQ multiplex PCR, while the TCRdb copy is restricted to in-frame clones and leaves out a portion. The table includes fewer than 300,000 clones, roughly 92% detected once. Sequencing was performed on peripheral blood. The clonotype was recovered from a woman in her twenties or thirties with COVID-19, enrolled during active disease.

In nucleotides, the CDR3 is TGCGCCAGCAGCCCACTAGCGGGAGGGGAGACCCAGTACTTC. Protein: CASSPLAGGETQYF. V usage is TRBV5-1 and J usage is TRBJ2-5; 13 bases match TRBD2. The J segment lost 5 bases and the V segment lost 4 bases, leaving 2 bases of the junction unmatched. The length of the CDR3 is 14 residues. Per germline, CDR1 SGHRS and CDR2 YFSETQ.